The source of this TCR beta chain is a study of blood T cell repertoires in COVID-19. Study in general: Sites in the United States, Italy and Spain provided acute and convalescent COVID-19 samples.

The method was immunoSEQ multiplex PCR; TCRdb's version includes in-frame clones alone and lacks a portion of them. The sample holds 200,000 or so clones, over 75% seen once. Which cohort a participant joined came from the clinical history participants gave. CDR3 size: 14 residues. The trim removed 4 bases at V and 5 bases at J, leaving 7 bases unmatched. CDR1 is SGHKS and CDR2 is YYEKEE in the germline V gene (reference sequence). The sequence was collected from a young woman in a cohort exposed to, infected with or recovered from COVID-19 (not recorded which). The chain links TRBV5-5 to TRBJ1-1, with TRBD1 identical over 8 bases. Specimen: PBMCs or T cells enriched from blood (not recorded which). In nucleotides, the CDR3 is TGTGCCAGCAGCCCCCGGACAGGGAGGACTGAAGCTTTCTTT. Translated: CASSPRTGRTEAFF.